Listed below are T cell receptor beta chains from one sample, sequenced in a study of shared T cell receptors in the human thymus. This table comes from immunoSEQ multiplex PCR, and its TCRdb copy is limited to in-frame clones, with some not included. Among 500,000 to 550,000 clones, around 78% were seen once, and the ten largest hold approximately 0.013%. The same data also went into a second study, on human thymus T cells.

The sample comprised thymocytes. These receptors were taken from a boy in the first two years of life with a congenital heart defect. Both conserved end residues are part of each CDR3. The order of the fields is CDR3 DNA, CDR3 protein, D gene, clone size, J gene, V gene. D genes are given only for firm matches. Expanded clones are given a class, and other clones once, few, many or no size at all.

CDR3nt: TGCGCCAGCAGTCCGCCGACAGGGAACTATGGCTACACCTTC
CDR3aa: CASSPPTGNYGYTF
d_gene: TRBD1
abundance: few
j_gene: TRBJ1-2
v_gene: TRBV10-2

CDR3nt: TGTGCCAGCAGCTGGTGGAGACAGCCCCCCTACGAGCAGTACTTC
CDR3aa: CASSWWRQPPYEQYF
d_gene: NA
abundance: NA
j_gene: TRBJ2-7
v_gene: TRBV13

CDR3nt: TGTGCCAGCTCACTAGCCCAGGGGGAACTAGCCAAAAACATTCAGTACTTC
CDR3aa: CASSLAQGELAKNIQYF
d_gene: TRBD1
abundance: NA
j_gene: TRBJ2-4
v_gene: TRBV18

CDR3nt: TGTGCCAGCTCCCGGATTGGGGGCCCTGGTGGCTACACCTTC
CDR3aa: CASSRIGGPGGYTF
d_gene: NA
abundance: NA
j_gene: TRBJ1-2
v_gene: TRBV4-2

CDR3nt: TGTGCCAGCCGGGGGAACACAGATACGCAGTATTTT
CDR3aa: CASRGNTDTQYF
d_gene: NA
abundance: NA
j_gene: TRBJ2-3
v_gene: TRBV28

CDR3nt: TGCGCCAGCAGCATTAGCGGGACCACCTCCTACAATGAGCAGTTCTTC
CDR3aa: CASSISGTTSYNEQFF
d_gene: TRBD2
abundance: NA
j_gene: TRBJ2-1
v_gene: TRBV4-1

CDR3nt: TGTGCCAGCTCACCAGATAAGGAGACCTACGAGCAGTACTTC
CDR3aa: CASSPDKETYEQYF
d_gene: NA
abundance: NA
j_gene: TRBJ2-7
v_gene: TRBV18

CDR3nt: TGTGCCAGCAGCCAAGACAGGGGGGTGTCCACAGATACGCAGTATTTT
CDR3aa: CASSQDRGVSTDTQYF
d_gene: NA
abundance: NA
j_gene: TRBJ2-3
v_gene: TRBV4-2

CDR3nt: TGTGCCAGCAGCTCGAACAGGGGGATGAACACTGAAGCTTTCTTT
CDR3aa: CASSSNRGMNTEAFF
d_gene: TRBD1
abundance: NA
j_gene: TRBJ1-1
v_gene: TRBV7-8

CDR3nt: TGTGCCAGCAGCTTAGCGCTGGCAGGGGGCCGCTTCAATCAGCCCCAGCATTTT
CDR3aa: CASSLALAGGRFNQPQHF
d_gene: TRBD1
abundance: NA
j_gene: TRBJ1-5
v_gene: TRBV7-9

CDR3nt: TGTGCCAGCATCCCGGCTGGCAGGGCAACCTACGAGCAGTACTTC
CDR3aa: CASIPAGRATYEQYF
d_gene: NA
abundance: NA
j_gene: TRBJ2-7
v_gene: TRBV28

CDR3nt: TGTGCCAGCAGCTTACTAGGGGATGACAAAAACATTCAGTACTTC
CDR3aa: CASSLLGDDKNIQYF
d_gene: NA
abundance: NA
j_gene: TRBJ2-4
v_gene: TRBV11-3

CDR3nt: TGTGCCAGCAGTTACCTTGGGGACAGGGCATCCTACGAGCAGTACTTC
CDR3aa: CASSYLGDRASYEQYF
d_gene: TRBD1
abundance: NA
j_gene: TRBJ2-7
v_gene: TRBV6-5

CDR3nt: TGTGCCAGCAGTTACTCGGGACAGGGGCCCCTTGGCGAAGCTTTCTTT
CDR3aa: CASSYSGQGPLGEAFF
d_gene: TRBD1
abundance: NA
j_gene: TRBJ1-1
v_gene: TRBV6-5

CDR3nt: TGCGCCAGCAGCCAAGAAGAGAAGCGGGAGTTAGATACGCAGTATTTT
CDR3aa: CASSQEEKRELDTQYF
d_gene: TRBD2
abundance: NA
j_gene: TRBJ2-3
v_gene: TRBV4-3

CDR3nt: TGTGCCAGCAGTTTATCGGGGGCCGAGCAGTTCTTC
CDR3aa: CASSLSGAEQFF
d_gene: NA
abundance: NA
j_gene: TRBJ2-1
v_gene: TRBV27

CDR3nt: TGTGCCAGCAGTTACAAGAGGGGGGGAACTGAAGCTTTCTTT
CDR3aa: CASSYKRGGTEAFF
d_gene: NA
abundance: NA
j_gene: TRBJ1-1
v_gene: TRBV6-5

CDR3nt: TGCGCCAGCAGCTTTAACTTGAACACCGGGGAGCTGTTTTTT
CDR3aa: CASSFNLNTGELFF
d_gene: NA
abundance: few
j_gene: TRBJ2-2
v_gene: TRBV5-1

CDR3nt: TGCGCCAGCAGCCAAGGGCTAGGTGGCACAGATACGCAGTATTTT
CDR3aa: CASSQGLGGTDTQYF
d_gene: NA
abundance: NA
j_gene: TRBJ2-3
v_gene: TRBV4-1

CDR3nt: TGCGCCAGCAGAGCGGACAGGGACCCCGGGGAGCTGTTTTTT
CDR3aa: CASRADRDPGELFF
d_gene: TRBD1
abundance: NA
j_gene: TRBJ2-2
v_gene: TRBV5-1

CDR3nt: TGTGCTAGTGGTTTAGGGTATGATGGACTAGCGGGAGACTACGAGCAGTACTTC
CDR3aa: CASGLGYDGLAGDYEQYF
d_gene: TRBD2
abundance: NA
j_gene: TRBJ2-7
v_gene: TRBV12-5

CDR3nt: TGCAGCGTTGACCCCGGGGGTCATGAGCAGTTCTTC
CDR3aa: CSVDPGGHEQFF
d_gene: NA
abundance: few
j_gene: TRBJ2-1
v_gene: TRBV29-1

CDR3nt: TGCAGCGTTGCCAGCGACCAAGAGACCCAGTACTTC
CDR3aa: CSVASDQETQYF
d_gene: NA
abundance: NA
j_gene: TRBJ2-5
v_gene: TRBV29-1

CDR3nt: TGTGCCAGCAGCTTAGCGGGACTAGCGGGAGGGCCTAACGAGCAGTACTTC
CDR3aa: CASSLAGLAGGPNEQYF
d_gene: TRBD2
abundance: NA
j_gene: TRBJ2-7
v_gene: TRBV7-9

CDR3nt: TGCGCCAGCAGCTTGAGACGGGAGGGCCGCTACGAGCAGTACTTC
CDR3aa: CASSLRREGRYEQYF
d_gene: TRBD2
abundance: NA
j_gene: TRBJ2-7
v_gene: TRBV5-1

CDR3nt: TGTGCCAGCAGTACCCGGGGGGGCACTGAAGCTTTCTTT
CDR3aa: CASSTRGGTEAFF
d_gene: NA
abundance: NA
j_gene: TRBJ1-1
v_gene: TRBV2

CDR3nt: TGTGCCAGCAGTCGCCTTTATCAGGTCCCCCAGCCCCAGCATTTT
CDR3aa: CASSRLYQVPQPQHF
d_gene: NA
abundance: few
j_gene: TRBJ1-5
v_gene: TRBV28